Below are 28 T cell receptor beta chains sequenced from a single sample in a study of shared clonotypes between healthy human individuals. The data were produced by immunoSEQ multiplex PCR, yet TCRdb's version contains in-frame clones alone and is incomplete. The repertoire consists of about 490,000 clones, with around 73% occurring once and the leading ten covering more than 10%. The specimen was PBMCs. These receptors all stem from a middle-aged woman in good health. Some clones in this sample may be carry-over from other donors' samples.

The chain couples TRBV7-2 to TRBJ2-5; no firm D call. The CDR3 is made up of 15 amino acids. V lost 4 bases and J lost 5, with 17 bases in between. Germline CDR1 and CDR2: SGHTA and FQGNSA. Here the CDR3 reads CASSSEPAVGETQYF. CDR3 DNA: TGTGCCAGCAGCTCTGAGCCGGCGGTCGGGGAGACCCAGTACTTC.

The CDR3 nucleotides read TGTGCCAGCAGTGAAATGACAGGGGGGGCCAATGAGCAGTTCTTC. Translated, it gives CASSEMTGGANEQFF. The V gene is TRBV6-1, the J gene TRBJ2-1; TRBD1 matches 9 bases. The CDR3 is 15 residues long. The ends lost 2 bases at V and 6 bases at J; junction bases unmatched: 5. CDR1 is MNHNS and CDR2 is SASEGT in the germline V gene.

The rearrangement joins TRBV29-1 to TRBJ2-5; 7 bases match TRBD1. Germline V lookup: CDR1 SQVTM, CDR2 ANQGSEA. This CDR3 is built from 15 residues. V lost 3 bases and J lost 1; bases outside the gene matches: 8. This CDR3 reads CSVEGTDPTQETQYF. CDR3 DNA: TGCAGCGTTGAGGGGACAGACCCGACCCAAGAGACCCAGTACTTC.

The chain is built from TRBV18 and TRBJ2-7, with 7 bases identical to TRBD1. Germline V gene sequence: CDR1 KGHSH, CDR2 LQKENI. Germline trimming cut 4 bases from V and 2 bases from J; bases unmatched to any gene: 5. The CDR3 sequence is 14 residues long. CDR3 loop: CASSQVQGTYEQYF. As DNA, the CDR3 is TGTGCCAGCTCACAGGTACAGGGGACCTACGAGCAGTACTTC.

The rearrangement joins TRBV23-1 to TRBJ1-2, with D possibly TRBD1 on 5 matching bases. TRBV23-1 is an ORF, with its function uncertain. This CDR3 is 15 amino acids long. V was trimmed by 0 bases and J by 6 bases, leaving 14 bases between them. DNA for the CDR3: TGCGCCAGCAGTCAATCGGAGGCAGGGTGTCATGGCTACACCTTC. The encoded protein is CASSQSEAGCHGYTF.

This clone was counted at least ten times. The chain employs TRBV6-5 and TRBJ2-7; TRBD1 aligns across 8 bases. Germline CDR1 reads MNHEY; CDR2 reads SVGAGI. V lost 2 bases and J lost 4; bases outside the gene matches: 7. This CDR3 spans 15 amino acids. DNA for the CDR3: TGTGCCAGCAGTTACGCGGGGACAGGACTATACGAGCAGTACTTC. It yields the protein CASSYAGTGLYEQYF.

The chain combines TRBV27 with TRBJ2-7; D uncertain. The CDR3 sequence is 15 residues long. V was pared by 5 bases and J by 6 bases, with 20 bases between. CDR1 and CDR2 (germline): MNHEY, SMNVEV (reference sequence). The CDR3 bases are TGTGCCAGCAGTCGTGGTTTTGGGGTAGAGCCCGAGCAGTACTTC. Translated, it gives CASSRGFGVEPEQYF.

Notes on this clone: One junction end does not reproduce the germline sequence, and a read error may be involved. The CDR3 loop reads CASSDLPYEQYF. The CDR3 nucleotides read TGTGCCAGCAGTGATTTGCCCTACGAGCAGTACTTC. The chain has TRBV10-3 and TRBJ2-7; D is unresolved. The germline V gene encodes CDR1 ENHRY and CDR2 SYGVKD. The CDR3 length is 12 residues.

The CDR3 DNA sequence: TGTGCCAGCAGCTTATACCGGACTAGCGGGAAACTCCACGAGCAGTACTTC. This codes for CASSLYRTSGKLHEQYF. The V call is TRBV7-9, the J call TRBJ2-7, with TRBD2 matching over 12 bases. V lost 2 bases and J lost 5; bases outside the gene matches: 10. CDR1 and CDR2 (germline): SEHNR, FQNEAQ (reference sequence). The CDR3 consists of 17 residues. The full variable domain, completed using reference TRBV7-9 and TRBJ2-7, is DTGVSQNPRHKITKRGQNVTFRCDPISEHNRLYWYRQTLGQGPEFLTYFQNEAQLEKSRLLSDRFSAERPKGSFSTLEIQRTEQGDSAMYLCASSLYRTSGKLHEQYFGPGTRLTVT.

This sequence joins TRBV18 and TRBJ2-7, with no clear D. Germline V CDR1 and CDR2: KGHSH, LQKENI. V was shortened by 0 bases and J by 7 bases, with 13 bases between the two germline ends. The CDR3 has 14 residues. CDR3 DNA: TGTGCCAGCTCACCACCCGGGCCCCGGAAGGAGCAGTACTTC. This codes for CASSPPGPRKEQYF.

This clone appeared many times. The CDR3 coding sequence is TGTGCCTGGAGTGTACGCGGGGGGGTCCGGAACACTGAAGCTTTCTTT. This sequence encodes CAWSVRGGVRNTEAFF. The chain combines TRBV30 with TRBJ1-1; the D gene is possibly TRBD1 (5 bases). The CDR3 is 16 amino acids. CDR1 is GTSNPN and CDR2 is SVGIG in the germline V gene (reference sequence). Trimming removed 0 bases at V and 1 base at J, with 15 bases between.

Of note for this clone: This likely stems from a read error, as it lies one base from a far larger clone. Here the CDR3 omits its conserved ending phenylalanine or tryptophan, so a read error is the likely source. The V and J genes are TRBV4-2 and TRBJ2-7, with 8 bases aligning to TRBD1. The J segment lost 3 bases and the V segment lost 4 bases, leaving 5 bases of the junction unmatched. The CDR3 is 14 amino acids. The germline gives CDR1 LGHNA, CDR2 YNFKEQ. As DNA, the CDR3 is TGTGCCAGCAGCCTCCGACAGGGGCACTACGAGCAGTACCTC. It yields the protein CASSLRQGHYEQYL.

The genes are TRBV10-3 and TRBJ1-6; unclear D gene. Germline-derived CDR1 and CDR2 are ENHRY and SYGVKD. The CDR3 spans 13 residues. V was clipped by 3 bases and J by 7 bases, with 7 bases between them. The CDR3: CAISDLGNSPLHF. CDR3 nucleotide sequence: TGTGCCATCAGTGACTTAGGAAATTCACCCCTCCACTTT.

The genes are TRBV9 and TRBJ2-1; 8 bases agree with TRBD2. Unmatched junction bases numbered 12, after V lost 4 bases and J lost 6 bases. CDR3 size: 16 residues. Germline loops: CDR1 SGDLS, CDR2 YYNGEE. The CDR3 loop reads CASSSKAGAIRNEQFF. The DNA for the CDR3 is TGTGCCAGCAGCTCAAAAGCGGGAGCTATACGCAATGAGCAGTTCTTC.

V usage is TRBV7-8 and J usage is TRBJ2-7, with a weak D call TRBD2 (6 bases). The V end was cut by 1 base, the J end by 1 base, with 17 bases between. CDR1 and CDR2 from the germline V gene are SGHVS and FQNEAQ. CDR3 size: 17 residues. CDR3 sequence (DNA): TGTGCCAGCAGCTTAGACAGCGGGCCGGGGGTTTCCTACGAGCAGTACTTC. Residues: CASSLDSGPGVSYEQYF.

The chain uses TRBV4-3 and TRBJ2-5; D call uncertain. The germline V gene encodes CDR1 LGHNA and CDR2 YSLEER. The CDR3 sequence is 15 residues long. V shed 6 bases and J shed 1 base, with 15 bases lying between them. CDR3 sequence: CASRGLSLSQETQYF. In nucleotides, the CDR3 is TGCGCCAGCAGAGGTCTTAGTCTATCCCAAGAGACCCAGTACTTC.

The chain employs TRBV5-5 and TRBJ2-7, with TRBD2 matching 7 bases. The CDR3 sequence is 15 residues long. Germline CDR1 SGHKS, CDR2 YYEKEE (reference sequence). The ends lost 3 bases at V and 5 bases at J; junction bases unmatched: 11. The CDR3 DNA reads TGTGCCAGCAGCTATAGGCAGCGGGGCATTGACGAGCAGTACTTC. Protein sequence: CASSYRQRGIDEQYF. The full variable domain, completed using reference TRBV5-5 and TRBJ2-7, is DAGVTQSPTHLIKTRGQQVTLRCSPISGHKSVSWYQQVLGQGPQFIFQYYEKEERGRGNFPDRFSARQFPNYSSELNVNALLLGDSALYLCASSYRQRGIDEQYFGPGTRLTVT.

The chain recombines TRBV18 with TRBJ2-5; weak D call: TRBD1 (5 bases). Germline loops: CDR1 KGHSH, CDR2 LQKENI. The V end was cut by 4 bases, the J end by 4 bases, with 16 bases between. The CDR3 is 15 residues long. CDR3: CASSRAQGGGETQYF. In nucleotides, the CDR3 is TGTGCCAGCTCACGGGCCCAGGGCGGTGGAGAGACCCAGTACTTC.

The chain is built from TRBV5-6 and TRBJ2-1, with 11 bases aligning to TRBD2. The CDR3 has 15 residues. V dropped 4 bases and J dropped 4; count of bases not matched to a gene: 4. Germline V gene lookup returns CDR1 SGHDT and CDR2 YYEEEE. The CDR3 DNA reads as TGTGCCAGCAGCCGTATAGCGGGAGGGTACAATGAGCAGTTCTTC. Protein product: CASSRIAGGYNEQFF.

The genes are TRBV28 and TRBJ1-5; the D is unclear. V dropped 2 bases and J dropped 3 bases, with 8 bases sitting between them. There are 14 residues in the CDR3. Germline V gives CDR1 MDHEN, CDR2 SYDVKM. The CDR3 sequence is CASSLLSDNQPQHF. The CDR3, as DNA: TGTGCCAGCAGTTTACTGAGTGACAATCAGCCCCAGCATTTT.

The CDR3 DNA sequence: TGCAGCGCTCAGTCCCCGACAGGAGGGTACGAGCAGTACTTC. Its translation is CSAQSPTGGYEQYF. The V gene is TRBV29-1, the J gene TRBJ2-7; possibly TRBD1 or TRBD2 for D (6 bases each). Germline V gives CDR1 SQVTM, CDR2 ANQGSEA. V lost 7 bases and J lost 4, with 20 bases in between. The CDR3 is 14 residues long.

The rearrangement links TRBV30 to TRBJ2-5; D remains unclear. The CDR3 is 14 amino acids. The germline gives CDR1 GTSNPN, CDR2 SVGIG (reference sequence). With 5 bases removed from V and 3 bases from J, the gap between germline ends came to 16 bases. CDR3 DNA: TGTGCCTGGGAGAGAACTAAGTGGAAAGAGACCCAGTACTTC. This codes for CAWERTKWKETQYF.

This chain uses TRBV27 with TRBJ1-4; D is unclear. Per germline, CDR1 MNHEY and CDR2 SMNVEV (reference sequence). V lost 0 bases and J 7 bases, leaving 9 bases between the germline ends. This CDR3 has 14 residues. CDR3 sequence: CASSLSIPGEKLFF. The CDR3 coding sequence is TGTGCCAGCAGTTTATCGATCCCGGGTGAAAAACTGTTTTTT.

The rearrangement links TRBV10-2 to TRBJ2-7; 8 bases match TRBD2. Germline lookup yields CDR1 WSHSY and CDR2 SAAADI. CDR3 length equals 17 residues. The V gene end was trimmed by 5 bases and the J gene end by 7 bases; junction bases not matched to a gene: 19. The CDR3 DNA reads TGCGCCAGCAGTCCCCGGGGGGGCGGCCCGTCCCTGGAGGAGCAGTACTTC. The encoded protein is CASSPRGGGPSLEEQYF.

The V and J genes are TRBV9 and TRBJ1-3, with 8 bases matching TRBD1. J was trimmed by 3 bases and V by 4 bases; bases with no gene match: 9. CDR1 and CDR2 from the germline V gene are SGDLS and YYNGEE. The CDR3 sequence is 16 residues long. The CDR3 nucleotides are TGTGCCAGCAGCTCCCGGACAGGGCTAAGTGGAAACACCATATATTTT. This encodes CASSSRTGLSGNTIYF.

The CDR3 DNA is TGCGCCAGCAGCTTAGGAACAATTTATGAAGCTTTCTTT. It encodes CASSLGTIYEAFF. This rearrangement joins TRBV5-1 to TRBJ1-1; D not certain. The CDR3 extends over 13 amino acids. V gave up 2 bases and J gave up 7 bases, with 12 bases separating them. Germline lookup yields CDR1 SGHRS and CDR2 YFSETQ. Filled out from reference TRBV5-1 and TRBJ1-1, the complete variable domain reads KAGVTQTPRYLIKTRGQQVTLSCSPISGHRSVSWYQQTPGQGLQFLFEYFSETQRNKGNFPGRFSGRQFSNSRSEMNVSTLELGDSALYLCASSLGTIYEAFFGQGTRLTVV.

The chain uses TRBV25-1 and TRBJ1-2, with 10 bases fitting TRBD1. Germline CDR1 is MGHDK and CDR2 is SYGVNS. Germline trimming cut 6 bases from V and 4 bases from J; bases unmatched to any gene: 5. The CDR3 is 14 residues long. In nucleotides, the CDR3 is TGTGCCAGCAGGGGGGGGACAGGGGTCTATGGCTACACCTTC. Translated: CASRGGTGVYGYTF.

The J gene is TRBJ2-3, the V gene TRBV27; 12 nucleotides line up with TRBD2. This CDR3 comprises 19 residues. Germline V gene data show CDR1 as MNHEY and CDR2 as SMNVEV (reference sequence). The V segment lost 4 bases and the J segment 5 bases; nucleotides outside the gene matches: 16. In DNA, the CDR3 is TGTGCCAGCAGTTCCCTCTCACTAGCGGGAGGAGAGATTGGAGATACGCAGTATTTT. This translates into CASSSLSLAGGEIGDTQYF.